Listed here are 27 T cell receptor beta chains from one sample, sequenced in a study of OX40 agonist ivuxolimab in advanced cancers. The data were produced by immunoSEQ multiplex PCR, yet TCRdb's version contains in-frame clones alone and is incomplete. Of roughly 50,000 clones listed, roughly 84% are singletons. This specimen consisted of CD4+ or CD8+ T cells sorted from blood, obtained in a trial of the OX40 agonist ivuxolimab. The receptors were gathered from an adult with an advanced solid tumor such as melanoma, head and neck, liver or kidney cancer.

The V gene is TRBV5-6, the J gene TRBJ2-7, with D perhaps TRBD1 (5 bases). CDR1 and CDR2 (germline): SGHDT, YYEEEE. The CDR3 loop spans 15 amino acids. V shed 4 bases and J shed 1 base, with 15 bases lying between them. As DNA, the CDR3 is TGTGCCAGCAGCCCCTGGGGTCGACAGTCCTACGAGCAGTACTTC. Translation: CASSPWGRQSYEQYF.

The count of this clone is one. V and J are TRBV19 and TRBJ1-2, with D hard to call. Germline CDR1 and CDR2: LNHDA and SQIVND (reference sequence). The CDR3 is 14 amino acids. V gave up 3 bases and J gave up 8 bases, with 16 bases separating them. CDR3 loop: CASSIARATIGYTF. The CDR3, as DNA: TGTGCCAGTAGTATCGCTCGGGCCACTATCGGCTACACCTTC.

The chain links TRBV5-1 to TRBJ2-7; TRBD1 is a possible D gene (6 bases). The V end was cut by 4 bases, the J end by 0 bases, with 17 bases between. Germline values: CDR1 SGHRS, CDR2 YFSETQ. The CDR3 consists of 16 residues. The CDR3 protein is CASSLASGASSYEQYF. DNA for the CDR3: TGCGCCAGCAGCCTAGCATCAGGGGCCAGCTCCTACGAGCAGTACTTC.

The rearrangement uses TRBV11-2 and TRBJ1-5; D remains ambiguous. The germline V gene has CDR1 SGHAT and CDR2 FQNNGV. The CDR3 covers 15 residues. V lost 4 bases to trimming and J lost 4 bases, with 14 bases between them. CDR3 sequence: CASSSTDGGNQPQHF. The CDR3 DNA reads as TGTGCCAGCAGCTCAACGGACGGCGGTAATCAGCCCCAGCATTTT.

V gene TRBV2 combines with J gene TRBJ2-5; D not certain. Per germline, CDR1 SNHLY and CDR2 FYNNEI. The V gene lost 7 bases and the J gene lost 5 bases, with 20 bases spanning the gap. CDR3 size: 15 residues. CDR3 DNA: TGTGCCAGCATGGATCCCCCGGCCCCTGGGGAGACCCAGTACTTC. This gives the protein CASMDPPAPGETQYF.

The V call is TRBV19, the J call TRBJ2-7; the D gene is possibly TRBD2 (6 bases). This CDR3 is 13 amino acids long. The V and J ends lost 5 bases and 4 bases respectively, with 12 bases between them. Per germline, CDR1 LNHDA and CDR2 SQIVND (reference sequence). CDR3 amino acids: CASSGGSRYEQYF. The CDR3 DNA reads as TGTGCCAGTAGTGGGGGGTCCAGGTACGAGCAGTACTTC.

The chain links TRBV18 to TRBJ1-6; D might be TRBD1 (5 bases). Trimming took 3 bases from V and 6 from J, leaving 15 bases between them. The germline CDR1 and CDR2 sequences are KGHSH and LQKENI. There are 16 residues in the CDR3. The DNA for the CDR3 is TGTGCCAGCTCACCCCGACCTGAGGGGACTAATTCACCCCTCCACTTT. The encoded protein is CASSPRPEGTNSPLHF.

The chain is built from TRBV11-2 and TRBJ2-5, with 8 bases that match TRBD1. Unmatched junction bases numbered 9, after V lost 1 base and J lost 5 bases. Germline V gene data show CDR1 as SGHAT and CDR2 as FQNNGV. The CDR3 loop spans 16 amino acids. Here the CDR3 DNA reads TGTGCCAGCAGCTTAGTTGTGACAGGGGCAGGGGAGACCCAGTACTTC. Amino acid sequence: CASSLVVTGAGETQYF.

Only a few counts were recorded for this clone. The gene calls are TRBV4-1 and TRBJ1-6; no firm D call. Trimming stripped 1 base from V and 7 bases from J, with 14 bases between. Germline CDR1 is MGHRA and CDR2 is YSYEKL. This CDR3 has 16 amino acids. The CDR3 coding sequence is TGCGCCAGCAGCCAAGCAGAAGTCCGTAGAAATTCACCCCTCCACTTT. It yields the protein CASSQAEVRRNSPLHF.

This rearrangement joins TRBV5-1 to TRBJ2-3, with D tentatively TRBD1 (6 bases). The CDR3 has 16 residues. Germline lookup yields CDR1 SGHRS and CDR2 YFSETQ. V was clipped by 4 bases and J by 2 bases, with 17 bases between them. The CDR3 DNA reads TGCGCCAGCAGCCCTTTCGTTTCAGGGGCCACAGATACGCAGTATTTT. Residues: CASSPFVSGATDTQYF.

The V call is TRBV4-1, the J call TRBJ2-3; 9 nucleotides align to TRBD2. The CDR3 is 20 residues long. Germline V gene lookup returns CDR1 MGHRA and CDR2 YSYEKL. V dropped 2 bases and J dropped 2; count of bases not matched to a gene: 17. The chain's CDR3 is CASSQSSRGGRHRYTDTQYF. CDR3 DNA: TGCGCCAGCAGCCAAAGTTCGCGGGGGGGCCGTCATAGGTACACAGATACGCAGTATTTT.

This sequence joins TRBV5-4 and TRBJ2-1; TRBD1 is a possible D gene (6 bases). The germline V gene has CDR1 SGHNT and CDR2 YYREEE (reference sequence). The CDR3 covers 16 residues. Trimming stripped 3 bases from V and 0 bases from J, with 13 bases between. The CDR3 nucleotides are TGTGCCAGCAGCTCGCCCACAGGGTTCTCCTACAATGAGCAGTTCTTC. Translation gives CASSSPTGFSYNEQFF.

This chain connects TRBV5-4 to TRBJ2-5; no firm D call. The ends were cut back, 3 bases at V and 2 bases at J, with 8 bases in the middle. Germline V gene sequence: CDR1 SGHNT, CDR2 YYREEE (reference sequence). CDR3 length equals 13 residues. The CDR3 region is CASSSDLQETQYF. CDR3 DNA sequence: TGTGCCAGCAGCTCGGACCTACAAGAGACCCAGTACTTC.

The J gene is TRBJ1-5, the V gene TRBV10-2; tentative D call: TRBD1 (5 bases). V lost 7 bases and J lost 0, with 10 bases in between. The CDR3 sequence is 14 residues long. Germline V CDR1 and CDR2: WSHSY, SAAADI. The CDR3 DNA follows: TGCGCCAGCAATGGGGGATATAGCAATCAGCCCCAGCATTTT. It encodes CASNGGYSNQPQHF.

The rearrangement uses TRBV4-2 and TRBJ2-2, with 8 nucleotides matching TRBD1. V lost 4 bases to trimming and J lost 4 bases; unmatched junction nucleotides: 5. CDR1 and CDR2 from the germline V gene are LGHNA and YNFKEQ. The CDR3 totals 15 residues. CDR3 sequence: CASSPWDRRTGELFF. The CDR3 DNA sequence: TGTGCCAGCAGCCCCTGGGACAGGCGCACCGGGGAGCTGTTTTTT.

CDR3 bases: TGTGCCAGCAGTCAACGCACAGATACGCAGTATTTT. As protein: CASSQRTDTQYF. V is TRBV27 and J is TRBJ2-3; D remains ambiguous. The CDR3 totals 12 residues. V was clipped by 5 bases and J by 1 base, with 4 bases between them. The germline V gene encodes CDR1 MNHEY and CDR2 SMNVEV (reference sequence).

Comment on this clone: The same CDR3 arises from other DNA sequences in this sample as well. V gene TRBV5-1 combines with J gene TRBJ1-4; 7 bases fit TRBD1. V lost 4 bases, J lost 4 bases, and 7 bases stayed unmatched. The CDR3 length is 15 residues. CDR1 is SGHRS, CDR2 YFSETQ, per germline. CDR3 sequence reads: CASSLVQGLNEKLFF. DNA of the CDR3: TGCGCCAGCAGCCTTGTACAGGGGCTTAATGAAAAACTGTTTTTT. Drawing the rest from reference TRBV5-1 and TRBJ1-4, the complete variable domain is KAGVTQTPRYLIKTRGQQVTLSCSPISGHRSVSWYQQTPGQGLQFLFEYFSETQRNKGNFPGRFSGRQFSNSRSEMNVSTLELGDSALYLCASSLVQGLNEKLFFGSGTQLSVL.

The rearrangement uses TRBV5-1 and TRBJ1-1; the D is unclear. Germline V gene lookup returns CDR1 SGHRS and CDR2 YFSETQ. Trimming left V 4 bases short and J 5 bases short, with 12 bases between. This CDR3 is 13 amino acids long. The CDR3 DNA sequence: TGCGCCAGCAGCCCTCGGGGTGATACTGAAGCTTTCTTT. This codes for CASSPRGDTEAFF.

V gene TRBV7-6 combines with J gene TRBJ2-2; D gene ambiguous. CDR1 is SGHVS and CDR2 is FNYEAQ in the germline V gene. V shed 5 bases and J shed 0 bases, with 13 bases lying between them. This CDR3 has 16 amino acids. The CDR3 is CASSGSRLPNTGELFF. CDR3 in DNA: TGTGCCAGCAGCGGTTCGAGGCTTCCGAACACCGGGGAGCTGTTTTTT.

The chain couples TRBV6-1 to TRBJ1-2; D unclear. There are 15 residues in the CDR3. The ends were cut back, 4 bases at V and 4 bases at J, with 16 bases in the middle. Germline V gives CDR1 MNHNS, CDR2 SASEGT. As DNA, the CDR3 is TGTGCCAGCAGTGGGGTAGGCAGGTTGAGCTATGGCTACACCTTC. Its protein is CASSGVGRLSYGYTF.

The J gene is TRBJ2-5, the V gene TRBV2; TRBD2 aligns across 7 bases. This CDR3 has 13 amino acids. The V segment lost 8 bases and the J segment 2 bases; nucleotides outside the gene matches: 5. The V gene's germline CDR1 is SNHLY and CDR2 FYNNEI. CDR3 in DNA: TGTGCCAGCCAGGGAGGGGAACAAGAGACCCAGTACTTC. Translation gives CASQGGEQETQYF.

The chain recombines TRBV5-1 with TRBJ1-2; no definite D call. Trimming cost V 0 bases and J 0 bases, with 9 bases left between them. There are 15 residues in the CDR3. Germline loops: CDR1 SGHRS, CDR2 YFSETQ. CDR3 sequence reads: CASSLVPTTNYGYTF. The CDR3 DNA reads as TGCGCCAGCAGCTTGGTTCCCACCACTAACTATGGCTACACCTTC.

The chain joins TRBV15 to TRBJ1-1, with a tentative D call TRBD1 (6 bases). This CDR3 is 17 amino acids long. V lost 4 bases and J lost 5, with 23 bases in between. Germline-derived CDR1 and CDR2 are LNHNV and YYDKDF (reference sequence). CDR3 amino acids: CATSTDRTGTKGTEAFF. DNA for the CDR3: TGTGCCACCAGCACCGACAGGACGGGAACAAAGGGGACTGAAGCTTTCTTT.

The chain employs TRBV5-1 and TRBJ1-3; D gene unclear. The V end lost 4 bases, the J end lost 0 bases, and 17 bases lay between the germline ends. This CDR3 is 17 amino acids long. CDR1 is SGHRS, CDR2 YFSETQ, per germline. The CDR3 sequence is CASSQNPDGSSGNTIYF. CDR3 coding DNA: TGCGCCAGCAGCCAAAACCCGGACGGAAGCTCTGGAAACACCATATATTTT.

The chain joins TRBV18 to TRBJ1-6, with no clear D. Germline CDR1 is KGHSH and CDR2 is LQKENI. Trimming shortened V by 3 bases and J by 7 bases, and 10 bases separated the two germline ends. The CDR3 covers 14 residues. This CDR3 reads CASSPDRKNSPLHF. CDR3 sequence (DNA): TGTGCCAGCTCACCGGACCGAAAAAATTCACCCCTCCACTTT. Variable domain in full (rest from reference TRBV18 and TRBJ1-6): NAGVMQNPRHLVRRRGQEARLRCSPMKGHSHVYWYRQLPEEGLKFMVYLQKENIIDESGMPKERFSAEFPKEGPSILRIQQVVRGDSAAYFCASSPDRKNSPLHFGNGTRLTVT.

J is TRBJ1-1 and V is TRBV7-8, with D possibly TRBD1 on 5 matching bases. Germline-derived CDR1 and CDR2 are SGHVS and FQNEAQ. The V end lost 5 bases, the J end lost 1 base, and 8 bases lay between the germline ends. The CDR3 length is 13 residues. The CDR3 region has the DNA TGTGCCAGCAGCATTAGGGGGAACACTGAAGCTTTCTTT. Protein product: CASSIRGNTEAFF.

The gene calls are TRBV18 and TRBJ2-1; 11 bases align to TRBD2. This CDR3 has 16 residues. Germline V gene sequence: CDR1 KGHSH, CDR2 LQKENI. Trimming cost V 2 bases and J 9 bases; bases outside gene matches: 9. The CDR3 spells CASSPVPSGGQVEQFF. The CDR3 region has the DNA TGTGCCAGCTCACCAGTCCCTAGCGGGGGGCAGGTTGAGCAGTTCTTC.